The T cell receptor beta chain under discussion was sequenced for a study of CD8+CD57+ T cells in acquired aplastic anemia. All sequencing subjects had displayed CD8+CD57+ cell expansion on flow cytometry. Each patient had severe acquired aplastic anemia. Profiling that covered TCR beta VDJ and CDR3 relied on genomic DNA as its template. One entry per CDR3 protein, called by TCRdb with MiXCR from the reads. The sample includes 15,000 to 20,000 distinct CDR3 sequences, 30% to 45% of them seen just once. The trim removed 5 bases at V and 4 bases at J, leaving 5 bases unmatched. Germline CDR1 is SGHTA and CDR2 is FQGNSA. The CDR3 consists of 14 residues. Study outcomes and limitations: Compared with total CD4+ and CD8+ cell pools, patient CD8+CD57+ cells were less diverse.

Comment on this clonotype: No antigen is known for it.

The sample comprised CD8+CD57+ T cells sorted from PBMCs. The subset denotes: bead-enriched CD8+CD57+ effector memory T cells from SAA patients. The V gene is TRBV7-2, the J gene TRBJ2-1, with 7 positions matching TRBD2. This TCR was sampled from a human donor with aplastic anemia. Here the CDR3 DNA reads TGTGCCAGCAGCCCGGGGGGTACGTACAATGAGCAGTTCTTC. It is translated as CASSPGGTYNEQFF.